The entry below gives a single T cell receptor beta chain sequence along with its context. No antigen is known for it. The sample comes from a study of shared clonotypes between healthy human individuals. Study as a whole: Three plates were used per donor for CD4 naive, three for CD4 memory, two for CD8 naive and one for CD8 memory. Study-wide points: As a rule, naive subsets had a larger estimated richness than memory subsets. The represented genetic and exposure-history diversity was limited by the small number of donors. Some clonotypes were shared by all four sorted-subset donors, while others were not shared. The non-shared ones had lower generation probabilities than the shared ones.

Some clones are missing from TCRdb's copy, which holds only in-frame ones; the method was immunoSEQ multiplex PCR. Counted here are about 2.4 million clones, 80% to 95% occurring once; the ten biggest clones make up approximately 0.35%. This CDR3 is built from 14 residues. Germline V lookup: CDR1 LNHNV, CDR2 YYDKDF (reference sequence). V dropped 1 base and J dropped 7 bases, with 10 bases sitting between them. The chain combines TRBV15 with TRBJ2-2; D is unclear. The source material was naive CD4+ T cells from PBMCs. The subset denotes: CD45RA+ positively selected. The clonotype was recovered from a man younger than 35 in good health. Some clones in this sample may be carry-over from other donors' samples. Here the CDR3 DNA reads TGTGCCACCAGCAGAGGTCCGACCGTCGGGGAGCTGTTTTTT. Protein: CATSRGPTVGELFF.